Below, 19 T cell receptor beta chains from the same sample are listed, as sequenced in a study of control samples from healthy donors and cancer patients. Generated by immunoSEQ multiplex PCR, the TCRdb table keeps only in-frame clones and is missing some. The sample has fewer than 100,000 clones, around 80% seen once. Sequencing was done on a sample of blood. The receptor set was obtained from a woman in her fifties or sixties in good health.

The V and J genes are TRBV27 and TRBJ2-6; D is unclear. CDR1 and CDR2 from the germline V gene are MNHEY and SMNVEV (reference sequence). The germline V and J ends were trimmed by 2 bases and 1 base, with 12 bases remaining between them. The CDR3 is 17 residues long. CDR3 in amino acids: CASSLKQQSSGANVLTF. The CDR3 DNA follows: TGTGCCAGCAGTTTAAAGCAGCAGAGTTCTGGGGCCAACGTCCTGACTTTC.

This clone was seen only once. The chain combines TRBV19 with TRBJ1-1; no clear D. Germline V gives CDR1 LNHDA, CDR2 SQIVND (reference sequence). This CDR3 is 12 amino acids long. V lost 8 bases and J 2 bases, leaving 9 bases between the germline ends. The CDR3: CASSDRNTEAFF. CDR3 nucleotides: TGTGCCAGTTCGGACCGAAACACTGAAGCTTTCTTT.

CDR3 protein: CASSPPGRRTDTQYF. The DNA of the CDR3 is TGTGCCAGCTCACCGCCGGGACGGCGCACAGATACGCAGTATTTT. V is TRBV18 and J is TRBJ2-3, with D perhaps assigned TRBD1 or TRBD2 (5 bases each). Germline CDR1 KGHSH, CDR2 LQKENI. With 3 bases removed from V and 1 base from J, the gap between germline ends came to 11 bases. This CDR3 is 15 amino acids long.

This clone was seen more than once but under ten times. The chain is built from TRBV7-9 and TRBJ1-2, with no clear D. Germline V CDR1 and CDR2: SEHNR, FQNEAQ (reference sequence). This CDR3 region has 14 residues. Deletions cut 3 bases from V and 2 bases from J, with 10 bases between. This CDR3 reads CASSLITENYGYTF. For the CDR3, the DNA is TGTGCCAGCAGCTTGATAACAGAGAACTATGGCTACACCTTC. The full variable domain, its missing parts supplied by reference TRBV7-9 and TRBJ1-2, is DTGVSQNPRHKITKRGQNVTFRCDPISEHNRLYWYRQTLGQGPEFLTYFQNEAQLEKSRLLSDRFSAERPKGSFSTLEIQRTEQGDSAMYLCASSLITENYGYTFGSGTRLTVV.

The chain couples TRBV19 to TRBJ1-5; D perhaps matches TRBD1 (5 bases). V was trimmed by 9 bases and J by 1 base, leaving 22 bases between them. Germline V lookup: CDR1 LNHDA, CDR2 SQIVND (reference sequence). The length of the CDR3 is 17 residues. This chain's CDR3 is CASRLTGGAQSNQPQHF. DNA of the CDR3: TGTGCCAGCCGATTAACTGGAGGGGCCCAAAGCAATCAGCCCCAGCATTTT.

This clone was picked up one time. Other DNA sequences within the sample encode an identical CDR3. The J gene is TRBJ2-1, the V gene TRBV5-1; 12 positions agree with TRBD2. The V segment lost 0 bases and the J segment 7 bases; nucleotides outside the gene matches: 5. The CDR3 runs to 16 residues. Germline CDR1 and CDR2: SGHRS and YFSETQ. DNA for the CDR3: TGCGCCAGCAGCTTGGTACTAGCGGGAGGAGGTAATGAGCAGTTCTTC. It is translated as CASSLVLAGGGNEQFF.

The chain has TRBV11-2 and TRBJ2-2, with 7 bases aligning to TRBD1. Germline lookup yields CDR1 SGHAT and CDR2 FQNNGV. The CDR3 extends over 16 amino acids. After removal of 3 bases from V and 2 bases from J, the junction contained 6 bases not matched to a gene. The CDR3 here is CASSFIDRDNTGELFF. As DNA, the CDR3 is TGTGCCAGCAGCTTCATCGACAGGGATAACACCGGGGAGCTGTTTTTT.

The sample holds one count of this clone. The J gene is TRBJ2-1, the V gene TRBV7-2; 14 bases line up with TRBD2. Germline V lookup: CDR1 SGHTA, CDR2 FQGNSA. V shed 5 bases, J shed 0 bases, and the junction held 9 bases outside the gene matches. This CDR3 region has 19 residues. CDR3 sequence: CASSQRGTSGGISYNEQFF. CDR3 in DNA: TGTGCCAGCAGCCAGCGGGGGACTAGCGGGGGAATCTCCTACAATGAGCAGTTCTTC.

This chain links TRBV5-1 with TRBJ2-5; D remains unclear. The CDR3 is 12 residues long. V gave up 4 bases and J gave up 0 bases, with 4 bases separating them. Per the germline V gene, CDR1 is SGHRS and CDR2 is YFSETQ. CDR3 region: CASSVNQETQYF. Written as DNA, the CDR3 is TGCGCCAGCAGCGTAAACCAAGAGACCCAGTACTTC.

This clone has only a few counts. The DNA for the CDR3 is TGTGCCAGCAGTCCCTCCAGGACAGGGGCCCTTCTCTATGGCTACACCTTC. Residues: CASSPSRTGALLYGYTF. This sequence joins TRBV28 and TRBJ1-2; 9 positions match TRBD1. In germline, CDR1 is MDHEN, CDR2 SYDVKM. With 5 bases clipped from V and 4 bases from J, the junction kept 14 bases outside the gene matches. This CDR3 comprises 17 residues.

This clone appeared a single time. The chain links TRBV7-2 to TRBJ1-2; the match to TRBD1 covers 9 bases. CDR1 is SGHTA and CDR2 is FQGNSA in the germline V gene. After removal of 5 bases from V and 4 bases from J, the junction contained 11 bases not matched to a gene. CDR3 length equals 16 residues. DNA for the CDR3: TGTGCCAGCAGCCTTAGACAGGGGGGTCAGGGCTATGGCTACACCTTC. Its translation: CASSLRQGGQGYGYTF.

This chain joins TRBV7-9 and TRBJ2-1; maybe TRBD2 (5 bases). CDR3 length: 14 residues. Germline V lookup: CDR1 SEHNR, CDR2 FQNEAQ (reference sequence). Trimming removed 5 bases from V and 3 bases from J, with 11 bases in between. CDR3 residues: CASSIGSGYNEQFF. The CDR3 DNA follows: TGTGCCAGCAGCATCGGCAGCGGCTACAATGAGCAGTTCTTC.

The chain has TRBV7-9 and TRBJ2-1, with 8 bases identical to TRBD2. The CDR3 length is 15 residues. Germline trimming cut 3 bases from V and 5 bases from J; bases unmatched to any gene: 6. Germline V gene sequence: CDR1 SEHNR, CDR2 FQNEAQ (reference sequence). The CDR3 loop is CASSLFGGADNEQFF. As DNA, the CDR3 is TGTGCCAGCAGCTTGTTCGGGGGGGCCGACAATGAGCAGTTCTTC.

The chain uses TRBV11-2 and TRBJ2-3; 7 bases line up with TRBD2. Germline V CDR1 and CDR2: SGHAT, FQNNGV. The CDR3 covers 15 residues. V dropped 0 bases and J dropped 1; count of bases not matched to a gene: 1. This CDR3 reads CASSLDRGGTDTQYF. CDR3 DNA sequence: TGTGCCAGCAGCTTAGATCGGGGGGGCACAGATACGCAGTATTTT.

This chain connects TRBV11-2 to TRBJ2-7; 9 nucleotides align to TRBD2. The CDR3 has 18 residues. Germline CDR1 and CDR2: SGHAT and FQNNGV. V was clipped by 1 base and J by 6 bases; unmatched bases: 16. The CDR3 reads CASSLVFRPSGKVIEQYF. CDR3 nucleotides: TGTGCCAGCAGCTTAGTTTTTCGGCCTAGCGGGAAGGTAATCGAGCAGTACTTC.

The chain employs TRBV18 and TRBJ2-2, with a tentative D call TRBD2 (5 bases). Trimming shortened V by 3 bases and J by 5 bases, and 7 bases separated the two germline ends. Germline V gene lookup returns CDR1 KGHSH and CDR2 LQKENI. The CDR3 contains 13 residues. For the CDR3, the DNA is TGTGCCAGCTCACCCCGGGGAACCGGGGAGCTGTTTTTT. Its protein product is CASSPRGTGELFF.

The CDR3 reads CATRGEAESGEQYF. The CDR3 nucleotides read TGTGCCACGCGGGGGGAAGCGGAAAGTGGGGAGCAGTACTTC. V usage is TRBV11-2 and J usage is TRBJ2-7; 8 bases fit TRBD2. CDR3 length: 14 residues. The V and J ends lost 10 bases and 7 bases, in that order; junction bases with no gene match: 15. CDR1 and CDR2 (germline): SGHAT, FQNNGV.

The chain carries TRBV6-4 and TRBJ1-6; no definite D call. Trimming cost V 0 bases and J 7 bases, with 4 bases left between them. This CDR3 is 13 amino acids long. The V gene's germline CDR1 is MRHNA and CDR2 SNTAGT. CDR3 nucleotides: TGTGCCAGCAGTGACTCGAGGAATTCACCCCTCCACTTT. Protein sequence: CASSDSRNSPLHF.

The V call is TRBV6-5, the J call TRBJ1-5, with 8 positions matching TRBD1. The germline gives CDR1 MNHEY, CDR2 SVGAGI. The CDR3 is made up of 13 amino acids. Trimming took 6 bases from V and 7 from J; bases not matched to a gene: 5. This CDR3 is CASRGQGGQPQHF. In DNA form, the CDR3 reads TGTGCCAGCAGAGGACAGGGAGGGCAGCCCCAGCATTTT.